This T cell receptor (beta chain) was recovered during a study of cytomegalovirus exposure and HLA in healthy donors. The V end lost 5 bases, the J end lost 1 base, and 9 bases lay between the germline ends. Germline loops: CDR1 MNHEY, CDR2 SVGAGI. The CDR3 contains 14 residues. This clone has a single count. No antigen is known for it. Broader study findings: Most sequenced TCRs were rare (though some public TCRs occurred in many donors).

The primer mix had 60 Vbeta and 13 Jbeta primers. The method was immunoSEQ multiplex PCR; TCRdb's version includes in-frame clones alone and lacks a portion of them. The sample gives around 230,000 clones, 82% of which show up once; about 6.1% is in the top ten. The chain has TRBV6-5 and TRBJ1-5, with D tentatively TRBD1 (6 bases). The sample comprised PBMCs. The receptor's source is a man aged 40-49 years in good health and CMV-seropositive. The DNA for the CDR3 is TGTGCCAGCAGTATCCAGGGGAGCAATCAGCCCCAGCATTTT. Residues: CASSIQGSNQPQHF.